Below are 31 T cell receptor beta chains sequenced from a single sample in a study of Ad26.COV2.S vaccination and SARS-CoV-2 variants. Noted treatment: around 19 received Ad26.COV2.S at low or high dose, single or two shots; about 5 received placebo; per-sample allocation not given. Day 63 after the first vaccine or placebo injection was the time point for sampling. The method was immunoSEQ multiplex PCR; TCRdb's version includes in-frame clones alone and lacks a portion of them. Of under 500,000 clones listed, around 92% are singletons. The input for sequencing was peripheral blood, taken in a trial of Ad26.COV2.S vaccine versus placebo. These receptors were taken from a person aged 18-60 years who received the Ad26.COV2.S COVID-19 vaccine or a placebo.

The V gene is TRBV7-2, the J gene TRBJ2-3; TRBD1 might be the D (6 bases). Germline assignment: CDR1 SGHTA and CDR2 FQGNSA. V dropped 5 bases and J dropped 6 bases, with 18 bases sitting between them. The CDR3 totals 15 residues. CDR3 DNA sequence: TGTGCCAGCAGCCCCTGGGGGCAGGGCATGGATACGCAGTATTTT. Translated, it gives CASSPWGQGMDTQYF.

This sequence joins TRBV30 and TRBJ2-5, with D unresolved. The CDR3 contains 13 residues. V lost 7 bases, J lost 7 bases, and 19 bases lay in between. The germline V gene encodes CDR1 GTSNPN and CDR2 SVGIG (reference sequence). The CDR3 loop is CAYTSGRPGTQYF. In DNA form, the CDR3 reads TGTGCCTACACGAGTGGCCGTCCGGGGACCCAGTACTTC.

The V call is TRBV25-1, the J call TRBJ2-1; tentatively, D is TRBD1 (7 bases). Germline loops: CDR1 MGHDK, CDR2 SYGVNS. The CDR3 spans 18 residues. Trimming removed 2 bases at V and 0 bases at J, with 17 bases between. CDR3 residues: CASSEPRGRGSSYNEQFF. CDR3 bases: TGTGCCAGCAGTGAACCGCGGGGCAGGGGGAGCTCCTACAATGAGCAGTTCTTC.

The V and J genes are TRBV10-1 and TRBJ1-6; possible D gene TRBD1, 5 bases. The ends were cut back, 5 bases at V and 7 bases at J, with 15 bases in the middle. This CDR3 is built from 15 residues. Germline lookup yields CDR1 WNHNN and CDR2 SYGVQD (reference sequence). The CDR3 DNA follows: TGCGCCAGCAGTCCCACACCGGGACCCAATTCACCCCTCCACTTT. This codes for CASSPTPGPNSPLHF.

The V call is TRBV6-2 or TRBV6-3, the J call TRBJ1-5; the D is unclear. V lost 3 bases and J 2 bases, leaving 8 bases between the germline ends. There are 14 residues in the CDR3. Germline V gives CDR1 MNHEY, CDR2 SVGEGT. This CDR3 reads CASSYGVGNQPQHF. The CDR3 DNA sequence: TGTGCCAGCAGTTATGGGGTTGGCAATCAGCCCCAGCATTTT.

This chain connects TRBV5-8 to TRBJ2-7; D gene ambiguous. The germline CDR1 and CDR2 sequences are SGHTS and YDEGEE. This CDR3 region has 14 residues. Trimming shortened V by 5 bases and J by 0 bases, and 12 bases separated the two germline ends. The CDR3 DNA is TGTGCCAGCAGTGCGATCGACAACTCCTACGAGCAGTACTTC. Encoded protein: CASSAIDNSYEQYF. Supplemented by reference TRBV5-8 and TRBJ2-7, the full variable domain reads EAGVTQSPTHLIKTRGQQATLRCSPISGHTSVYWYQQALGLGLQFLLWYDEGEERNRGNFPPRFSGRQFPNYSSELNVNALELEDSALYLCASSAIDNSYEQYFGPGTRLTVT.

The CDR3 loop reads CASSYYAAQGNYGYTF. CDR3 bases: TGTGCCAGCAGTTACTACGCAGCACAGGGAAATTATGGCTACACCTTC. This chain links TRBV6-5 with TRBJ1-2, with D possibly matching TRBD1 (6 bases). This CDR3 has 16 amino acids. Trimming took off 1 base at V and 5 bases at J, with 17 bases between the two ends. The germline gives CDR1 MNHEY, CDR2 SVGAGI.

The chain carries TRBV27 and TRBJ1-2, with D maybe TRBD1 (5 bases). This CDR3 spans 15 amino acids. Germline values: CDR1 MNHEY, CDR2 SMNVEV (reference sequence). The ends were cut back, 7 bases at V and 5 bases at J, with 20 bases in the middle. The CDR3 DNA is TGTGCCAGCACCCCGCGGTCGGGGGATTGGTATGGCTACACCTTC. As protein: CASTPRSGDWYGYTF.

V is TRBV6-1 and J is TRBJ1-5, with D unresolved. The V end lost 2 bases, the J end lost 2 bases, and 13 bases lay between the germline ends. Germline values: CDR1 MNHNS, CDR2 SASEGT. The CDR3 consists of 16 residues. CDR3 sequence: CASSELGSWGNQPQHF. CDR3 coding DNA: TGTGCCAGCAGTGAACTGGGGAGTTGGGGCAATCAGCCCCAGCATTTT.

The gene calls are TRBV3-1 (or the pseudogene TRBV3-2) and TRBJ1-6; D is perhaps TRBD1 (6 bases). The CDR3 has 18 amino acids. Trimming cost V 2 bases and J 0 bases, with 14 bases left between them. The germline V gene has CDR1 LGHDT and CDR2 YNNKEL (reference sequence). The CDR3, as DNA: TGTGCCAGCAGCCAAACCGGGACACAAAGCTCCTATAATTCACCCCTCCACTTT. Translated: CASSQTGTQSSYNSPLHF.

This chain links TRBV27 with TRBJ1-1; 9 bases agree with TRBD1. Germline values: CDR1 MNHEY, CDR2 SMNVEV (reference sequence). The trim removed 6 bases at V and 7 bases at J, leaving 18 bases unmatched. This CDR3 is built from 17 residues. The CDR3 DNA sequence: TGTGCCAGCAGCCATCAAGCTAGGACAGGGGCGATAGTTGAAGCTTTCTTT. The encoded protein is CASSHQARTGAIVEAFF.

To note about this clone: A junction boundary mismatches the germline segment, possibly from a read error. The CDR3 bases are TGTGCCAGCAGTTTCGGGACAGGGGATAGACATAACTTC. Residues: CASSFGTGDRHNF. The chain recombines TRBV12-3 or TRBV12-4 with TRBJ2-7, with 10 nucleotides matching TRBD1. The length of the CDR3 is 13 residues.

This clone has a single count. This chain uses TRBV6-2 or TRBV6-3 with TRBJ2-5; either TRBD1 or TRBD2 may supply D (5 bases each). CDR3 length: 17 amino acids. V lost 2 bases, J lost 4 bases, and 20 bases lay in between. The germline V gene has CDR1 MNHEY and CDR2 SVGEGT. The CDR3 nucleotides read TGTGCCAGCAGTTACCCCGGGACGGGCGAATCAGGAGAGACCCAGTACTTC. It yields the protein CASSYPGTGESGETQYF.

CDR3 amino acids: CSVLPQETQYF. CDR3 bases: TGCAGTGTATTACCCCAAGAGACCCAGTACTTC. V usage is TRBV20-1 and J usage is TRBJ2-5, with D unclear. Trimming left V 7 bases short and J 1 base short, with 7 bases between. CDR1 and CDR2 from the germline V gene are DFQATT and SNEGSKA (reference sequence). The CDR3 length is 11 residues.

The chain links TRBV6-5 to TRBJ2-1, with D possibly matching TRBD2 (6 bases). Trimming took off 2 bases at V and 5 bases at J, with 10 bases between the two ends. The CDR3 has 14 amino acids. Germline loops: CDR1 MNHEY, CDR2 SVGAGI. The CDR3 sequence is CASSYPGTDNEQFF. The CDR3 DNA reads as TGTGCCAGCAGTTACCCCGGGACTGACAATGAGCAGTTCTTC.

This chain joins TRBV29-1 and TRBJ1-5; TRBD1 matches at 11 bases. Germline CDR1 is SQVTM and CDR2 is ANQGSEA. The junction had 1 base not matched to a gene; V was cut back by 6 bases and J by 6 bases. The CDR3 length is 12 residues. The CDR3 region is CSVGQGGQPQHF. The DNA of the CDR3 is TGCAGCGTGGGACAGGGGGGTCAGCCCCAGCATTTT.

Only one count was recorded for this clone. V usage is TRBV12-3 or TRBV12-4 and J usage is TRBJ2-7; no reliable D call. The CDR3 sequence is 12 residues long. Trimming removed 6 bases from V and 3 bases from J, with 9 bases in between. The CDR3 nucleotides read TGTGCCAGCAGGGTGGGGTACTACGAGCAGTACTTC. As protein: CASRVGYYEQYF.

The chain couples TRBV3-1 (or the pseudogene TRBV3-2) to TRBJ2-7; D is perhaps TRBD2 (6 bases). The CDR3 has 15 residues. The V end was cut by 2 bases, the J end by 2 bases, with 13 bases between. Germline values: CDR1 LGHDT, CDR2 YNNKEL (reference sequence). CDR3 region: CASSQQPGVAYEQYF. CDR3 nucleotides: TGTGCCAGCAGCCAACAACCGGGGGTGGCCTACGAGCAGTACTTC.

This chain joins TRBV28 and TRBJ2-5, with D tentatively TRBD1 (6 bases). The CDR3 sequence is 14 residues long. Germline lookup yields CDR1 MDHEN and CDR2 SYDVKM. Trimming took 3 bases from V and 2 from J, leaving 10 bases between them. In DNA form, the CDR3 reads TGTGCCAGCAGTTTCTACAGGGTACAAGAGACCCAGTACTTC. The encoded protein is CASSFYRVQETQYF.

The chain has TRBV4-3 and TRBJ2-7; TRBD1 or TRBD2 may be the D gene (5 bases each). From germline, CDR1 is LGHNA and CDR2 YSLEER. Trimming stripped 0 bases from V and 0 bases from J, with 18 bases between. The CDR3 is made up of 18 amino acids. The CDR3 nucleotides read TGCGCCAGCAGCCAAGATTGGCGTGTGAGGGGACCCTCCTACGAGCAGTACTTC. It specifies CASSQDWRVRGPSYEQYF.

The V call is TRBV7-2, the J call TRBJ1-1; no firm D call. Germline loops: CDR1 SGHTA, CDR2 FQGNSA. The CDR3 spans 12 residues. The V gene lost 2 bases and the J gene lost 8 bases, with 9 bases spanning the gap. The CDR3 DNA follows: TGTGCCAGCAGCTTATCGGCCAAGGAAGCTTTCTTT. Translation: CASSLSAKEAFF.

This rearrangement joins TRBV6-2 or TRBV6-3 to TRBJ1-2; 9 bases fit TRBD1. The CDR3 is 14 amino acids. Germline assignment: CDR1 MNHEY and CDR2 SVGEGT. V shed 5 bases and J 4 bases; nucleotides not matched to a gene: 5. CDR3 DNA: TGTGCCAGCAGTCAACAGGGACAGGGCTATGGCTACACCTTC. It translates to CASSQQGQGYGYTF.

With respect to this clone: One end of the junction does not line up with germline, which may come from a read error. V is TRBV3-1 (or the pseudogene TRBV3-2) and J is TRBJ2-3; no definite D call. Looked up from germline, CDR1 is LGHDT and CDR2 is YNNKEL (reference sequence). The CDR3 contains 14 residues. The CDR3 DNA reads as TGTGCCAGCAGCGAAGACCCGGGCACAGATACGCAGTATTTT. The encoded protein is CASSEDPGTDTQYF.

The genes are TRBV14 and TRBJ1-1; perhaps TRBD1 as D (6 bases). This CDR3 region has 15 residues. The germline V and J ends were trimmed by 0 bases and 8 bases, with 16 bases remaining between them. In germline, CDR1 is SGHDN, CDR2 FVKESK. CDR3 amino acids: CASSQDLRGSGEAFF. Written as DNA, the CDR3 is TGTGCCAGCAGCCAAGACTTAAGGGGGTCCGGGGAAGCTTTCTTT.

The rearrangement joins TRBV24-1 to TRBJ1-5; the match to TRBD1 covers 8 bases. Losses at the gene ends were 0 bases for V and 0 bases for J; bases not matched to a gene: 24. Germline V gene data show CDR1 as KGHDR and CDR2 as SFDVKD. The CDR3 extends over 24 amino acids. The CDR3 bases are TGTGCCACCAGTGATTTGCTACCCCCCGGGCAGGGGGCTATAGGGGGTTATAGCAATCAGCCCCAGCATTTT. It codes for CATSDLLPPGQGAIGGYSNQPQHF.

The chain couples TRBV6-2 or TRBV6-3 to TRBJ1-4; D gene uncertain. The germline V gene has CDR1 MNHEY and CDR2 SVGEGT. The CDR3 is made up of 13 amino acids. Between the trimmed V and J ends, which lost 6 bases and 11 bases, there was a span of 16 bases. CDR3 sequence (DNA): TGTGCCAGCAGCCACTTGCTCTTCGGGAAACTGTTTTTT. Amino acids: CASSHLLFGKLFF.

V gene TRBV27 combines with J gene TRBJ2-7, with a tentative D call TRBD1 (7 bases). The length of the CDR3 is 14 residues. The germline V gene has CDR1 MNHEY and CDR2 SMNVEV (reference sequence). Trimming left V 6 bases short and J 5 bases short, with 17 bases between. The CDR3 nucleotides are TGTGCCAGCAGACCTGCTCAGGGGGGCCACGAGCAGTACTTC. This gives the protein CASRPAQGGHEQYF.

This sequence joins TRBV5-1 and TRBJ1-4, with TRBD1 identical over 9 bases. Germline CDR1 is SGHRS and CDR2 is YFSETQ. With 4 bases clipped from V and 4 bases from J, the junction kept 8 bases outside the gene matches. The CDR3 extends over 16 amino acids. Here the CDR3 reads CASSLGTGRNNEKLFF. The CDR3, as DNA: TGCGCCAGCAGCCTAGGGACAGGGCGAAATAATGAAAAACTGTTTTTT.

The chain employs TRBV18 and TRBJ2-1; maybe TRBD1 (6 bases). V dropped 5 bases and J dropped 6 bases, with 23 bases sitting between them. Germline V gives CDR1 KGHSH, CDR2 LQKENI. The CDR3 has 17 residues. The CDR3, as DNA: TGTGCCAGCTCATCCAAGCTAACCCAGGGGTTTCCCAATGAGCAGTTCTTC. This codes for CASSSKLTQGFPNEQFF.

The chain has TRBV10-3 and TRBJ1-4; 8 bases fit TRBD1. Germline V gene lookup returns CDR1 ENHRY and CDR2 SYGVKD. V gave up 10 bases and J gave up 5 bases; unmatched junction bases: 3. The CDR3 consists of 12 residues. The CDR3 region is CATGGSNEKLFF. The CDR3, as DNA: TGTGCCACAGGGGGCTCCAATGAAAAACTGTTTTTT.

This chain connects TRBV7-2 to TRBJ1-1; D gene ambiguous. CDR1 and CDR2 (germline): SGHTA, FQGNSA. V lost 5 bases, J lost 5 bases, and 9 bases lay in between. This CDR3 region has 12 residues. The CDR3 is CASSTIWTEAFF. As DNA, the CDR3 is TGTGCCAGCAGCACAATTTGGACTGAAGCTTTCTTT.